The 5 T cell receptor beta chains given below trace back to one sample, sequenced in a study of beta chain features in type 1 diabetes. No antigen has been identified for these receptors. What was sequenced were expressed TCRB transcripts, since all of the isolated RNA had been reverse transcribed. Here immunoSEQ multiplex PCR was the method, and the copy in TCRdb shows in-frame clones only, minus some. The sample yields 150,000 to 200,000 clones, approximately 7.8% seen once. Study-wide findings and caveats: In all four CD4+ subsets, TCRB CDR3 length was significantly, moderately reduced in type 1 diabetes.

Material: central memory CD4+ T cells from blood. These receptors were obtained from a woman between 40 and 50 years old with type 1 diabetes.

The genes are TRBV9 and TRBJ2-3; 8 nucleotides align to TRBD2. After removal of 0 bases from V and 2 bases from J, the junction contained 2 bases not matched to a gene. The CDR3 has 15 residues. Germline V gene sequence: CDR1 SGDLS, CDR2 YYNGEE. DNA for the CDR3: TGTGCCAGCAGCGTAGCGGGGGGGCTCACAGATACGCAGTATTTT. Its translation is CASSVAGGLTDTQYF.

This clone was seen only a few times. The chain joins TRBV4-1 to TRBJ1-6, with 7 nucleotides matching TRBD1. Germline CDR1 is MGHRA and CDR2 is YSYEKL. CDR3 length: 18 amino acids. V lost 3 bases and J lost 5; bases outside the gene matches: 13. CDR3 in DNA: TGCGCCAGCAGCCACGCACGTGCGGGACAGACAGATAATTCACCCCTCCACTTT. Translation gives CASSHARAGQTDNSPLHF.

This rearrangement joins TRBV5-1 to TRBJ2-7, with 8 bases identical to TRBD1. The CDR3 length is 15 residues. With 4 bases clipped from V and 5 bases from J, the junction kept 11 bases outside the gene matches. Per the germline V gene, CDR1 is SGHRS and CDR2 is YFSETQ. The CDR3 sequence: CASSARQGRSDEQYF. The CDR3 region has the DNA TGCGCCAGCAGCGCACGACAGGGGAGGAGCGACGAGCAGTACTTC.

The chain couples TRBV28 to TRBJ1-5; 7 bases are shared with TRBD1. The V and J ends lost 9 bases and 1 base, in that order; junction bases with no gene match: 6. CDR1 MDHEN and CDR2 SYDVKM come from the germline V gene. The CDR3 sequence is 14 residues long. CDR3 sequence (DNA): TGTGCCAGTTTACAGGGGAGCAGCAATCAGCCCCAGCATTTT. Translation gives CASLQGSSNQPQHF.

This sequence joins TRBV28 and TRBJ2-3; 12 nucleotides match TRBD2. CDR1 and CDR2 (germline): MDHEN, SYDVKM. The CDR3 extends over 16 amino acids. After removal of 5 bases from V and 2 bases from J, the junction contained 5 bases not matched to a gene. CDR3 protein: CASSRTSGVYTDTQYF. CDR3 sequence (DNA): TGTGCCAGCAGTCGGACTAGCGGGGTATACACAGATACGCAGTATTTT.